These 21 T cell receptor beta chains share one sample of origin, sequenced in a study of cytomegalovirus exposure and HLA in healthy donors (dated by TCRdb to the late 2010s). The library relied on the immunoSEQ multiplex PCR assay. For the multiplex PCR, a mixture combining 60 forward primers for TCR Vbeta segments and 13 reverse primers for TCR Jbeta segments was used. TCRdb obtained this table from immuneACCESS and retained in-frame rearrangements with V and J assigned. These tables miss some clones; where compared with another copy, unresolved V genes account for less than half of the shortfall, and the remainder is unexplained. This sample lists some 69,000 clones; around 80% were detected once. The biggest ten clones account for 2.9% of the sample. The sample was PBMCs. The receptors were sampled from a woman aged 25 to 39 in good health and CMV-seronegative.

The chain joins TRBV19 to TRBJ1-1; 7 nucleotides match TRBD1. This CDR3 region has 15 residues. The germline V gene has CDR1 LNHDA and CDR2 SQIVND (reference sequence). The V gene end was trimmed by 1 base and the J gene end by 3 bases; junction bases not matched to a gene: 5. The CDR3 sequence is CASSIGRGRYTEAFF. CDR3 in DNA: TGTGCCAGTAGTATAGGAAGGGGGCGGTACACTGAAGCTTTCTTT.

This clone was seen more than once but under ten times. The chain uses TRBV19 and TRBJ1-1; 7 nucleotides agree with TRBD1. The CDR3 has 16 amino acids. The germline V gene has CDR1 LNHDA and CDR2 SQIVND (reference sequence). Trimming at V came to 5 bases and at J to 5 bases, leaving 14 bases not matched to a gene. The CDR3 here is CASSLGTDGEGTEAFF. CDR3 bases: TGTGCCAGTAGTCTTGGGACAGACGGGGAAGGGACTGAAGCTTTCTTT.

CDR3 sequence: CASSARVGNSPLHF. The CDR3 DNA is TGTGCCAGCAGCGCCAGGGTCGGGAATTCACCCCTCCACTTT. The V and J genes are TRBV9 and TRBJ1-6, with a possible D match to TRBD1 (5 bases). This CDR3 has 14 amino acids. Between the trimmed V and J ends, which lost 3 bases and 7 bases, there was a span of 11 bases. The germline gives CDR1 SGDLS, CDR2 YYNGEE. Filled out from reference TRBV9 and TRBJ1-6, the complete variable domain reads DSGVTQTPKHLITATGQRVTLRCSPRSGDLSVYWYQQSLDQGLQFLIQYYNGEERAKGNILERFSAQQFPDLHSELNLSSLELGDSALYFCASSARVGNSPLHFGNGTRLTVT.

This clone was recorded only once. This rearrangement joins TRBV19 to TRBJ1-1, with D tentatively TRBD1 (6 bases). The V end was cut by 3 bases, the J end by 3 bases, with 8 bases between. This CDR3 has 13 amino acids. The V gene's germline CDR1 is LNHDA and CDR2 SQIVND (reference sequence). The CDR3 DNA reads TGTGCCAGTAGTATTCCAGGGGACACTGAAGCTTTCTTT. The encoded protein is CASSIPGDTEAFF.

There are a few counts of this clone. The CDR3 reads CASSLEDRGTAFF. The CDR3 nucleotides read TGTGCCAGCAGCTTAGAAGACAGGGGGACGGCTTTCTTT. This chain links TRBV7-8 with TRBJ1-1; TRBD1 agrees at 9 bases. CDR3 size: 13 residues. Germline assignment: CDR1 SGHVS and CDR2 FQNEAQ. Unmatched junction bases numbered 5, after V lost 1 base and J lost 11 bases.

V gene TRBV19 combines with J gene TRBJ2-5; tentative D call: TRBD2 (5 bases). Germline V gene lookup returns CDR1 LNHDA and CDR2 SQIVND (reference sequence). The CDR3 runs to 15 residues. With 1 base removed from V and 2 bases from J, the gap between germline ends came to 11 bases. CDR3 coding DNA: TGTGCCAGTAGTATAGCCTCGTCGGGGCAAGAGACCCAGTACTTC. Translating gives CASSIASSGQETQYF.

This clone was seen only a few times. The chain employs TRBV6-5 and TRBJ2-3; D might be TRBD1 (6 bases). Trimming pared 2 bases from V and 2 bases from J, leaving 8 bases between. Germline values: CDR1 MNHEY, CDR2 SVGAGI. This CDR3 comprises 14 residues. The CDR3 is CASSYGDTTDTQYF. CDR3 sequence (DNA): TGTGCCAGCAGTTACGGGGACACCACAGATACGCAGTATTTT.

The chain links TRBV15 to TRBJ2-7; 7 bases line up with TRBD1. The CDR3 has 14 amino acids. Germline CDR1 reads LNHNV; CDR2 reads YYDKDF (reference sequence). With 1 base clipped from V and 4 bases from J, the junction kept 4 bases outside the gene matches. The CDR3 sequence is CATSRGGGRYEQYV. As DNA, the CDR3 is TGTGCCACCAGCAGAGGAGGGGGCCGGTACGAGCAGTACGTC.

This clone was recorded only once. DNA of the CDR3: TGTGCCAGCAGCTTTAATCCGGGAGGGTTGGCCGGGGAGCTGTTTTTT. Residues: CASSFNPGGLAGELFF. This chain connects TRBV7-9 to TRBJ2-2; TRBD2 aligns across 8 bases. The CDR3 sequence is 16 residues long. Germline V CDR1 and CDR2: SEHNR, FQNEAQ (reference sequence). Trimming removed 3 bases from V and 6 bases from J; junction bases left unmatched: 9.

The V call is TRBV7-9, the J call TRBJ2-1, with D tentatively TRBD2 (6 bases). V was trimmed by 3 bases and J by 1 base, leaving 7 bases between them. The CDR3 is 14 amino acids. The V gene's germline CDR1 is SEHNR and CDR2 FQNEAQ (reference sequence). The CDR3 reads CASSLAGSYNEQFF. The CDR3 bases are TGTGCCAGCAGCTTGGCGGGGTCCTACAATGAGCAGTTCTTC.

This clone was observed a single time. The chain uses TRBV7-2 and TRBJ2-5; 7 bases are a match to TRBD2. The junction had 3 bases not matched to a gene; V was cut back by 3 bases and J by 2 bases. This CDR3 region has 14 residues. Germline values: CDR1 SGHTA, CDR2 FQGNSA. The CDR3, as DNA: TGTGCCAGCAGCTTGGGGGGACTACAAGAGACCCAGTACTTC. Translating it yields CASSLGGLQETQYF. Full variable domain (outside the CDR3, taken from reference TRBV7-2 and TRBJ2-5): GAGVSQSPSNKVTEKGKDVELRCDPISGHTALYWYRQSLGQGLEFLIYFQGNSAPDKSGLPSDRFSAERTGGSVSTLTIQRTQQEDSAVYLCASSLGGLQETQYFGPGTRLLVL.

The chain combines TRBV20-1 with TRBJ1-2; 7 bases are shared with TRBD1. This CDR3 has 11 amino acids. Germline V gene lookup returns CDR1 DFQATT and CDR2 SNEGSKA (reference sequence). As DNA, the CDR3 is TGCAGACCGACGACAGGGAGTGGCTACACCTTC. It encodes CRPTTGSGYTF.

J is TRBJ1-2 and V is TRBV28, with 7 bases lining up with TRBD1. The CDR3 contains 13 residues. The junction had 9 bases not matched to a gene; V was cut back by 6 bases and J by 8 bases. CDR1 is MDHEN, CDR2 SYDVKM, per germline. As DNA, the CDR3 is TGTGCCAGCAGCTCCCGGACAGGCGGAGGCTACACCTTC. Residues: CASSSRTGGGYTF.

The J gene is TRBJ2-2, the V gene TRBV11-1; D is perhaps TRBD1 (5 bases). Trimming cost V 5 bases and J 0 bases, with 10 bases left between them. The germline V gene has CDR1 SGHAT and CDR2 FQDESV (reference sequence). The CDR3 length is 15 residues. CDR3 nucleotides: TGTGCCAGCAGCGTCGACAGTTCGAACACCGGGGAGCTGTTTTTT. Translating gives CASSVDSSNTGELFF.

This CDR3 reads CAWSVQGREQYF. CDR3 DNA sequence: TGTGCCTGGAGTGTACAGGGTAGGGAGCAGTACTTC. The chain has TRBV30 and TRBJ2-7; D may be TRBD1 (6 bases). CDR3 length: 12 residues. Germline V lookup: CDR1 GTSNPN, CDR2 SVGIG (reference sequence). V was clipped by 0 bases and J by 7 bases, with 10 bases between them.

The rearrangement joins TRBV4-3 to TRBJ2-3; 7 bases map to TRBD2. This CDR3 spans 15 amino acids. V dropped 0 bases and J dropped 6; count of bases not matched to a gene: 6. Germline loops: CDR1 LGHNA, CDR2 YSLEER. The CDR3 protein is CASSQESGGADTQYF. In DNA, the CDR3 is TGCGCCAGCAGCCAAGAATCGGGGGGAGCCGATACGCAGTATTTT.

This chain joins TRBV30 and TRBJ1-4; D is unclear. Trimming cost V 2 bases and J 5 bases, with 12 bases left between them. Germline lookup yields CDR1 GTSNPN and CDR2 SVGIG (reference sequence). This CDR3 comprises 14 residues. The CDR3 loop reads CAWSREGRNEKLFF. DNA for the CDR3: TGTGCCTGGAGTCGGGAGGGCCGGAATGAAAAACTGTTTTTT.

The genes are TRBV23-1 and TRBJ2-7; 7 bases agree with TRBD1. TRBV23-1 falls under the ORF class, with uncertain function. Trimming took 8 bases from V and 5 from J; bases not matched to a gene: 9. The CDR3 spans 13 residues. CDR3 nucleotide sequence: TGCGCCAGCCTCCGGGACAGTATCCACGAGCAGTACGTC. Translation: CASLRDSIHEQYV.

The rearrangement joins TRBV19 to TRBJ1-5, with unresolved D. CDR1 and CDR2 (germline): LNHDA, SQIVND (reference sequence). The length of the CDR3 is 14 residues. Trimming pared 6 bases from V and 0 bases from J, leaving 9 bases between. Here the CDR3 reads CASRPHLSNQPQHF. The CDR3 DNA reads as TGTGCCAGTAGGCCACACCTTAGCAATCAGCCCCAGCATTTT. The entire variable domain, with the rest obtained from reference TRBV19 and TRBJ1-5, is as follows: DGGITQSPKYLFRKEGQNVTLSCEQNLNHDAMYWYRQDPGQGLRLIYYSQIVNDFQKGDIAEGYSVSREKKESFPLTVTSAQKNPTAFYLCASRPHLSNQPQHFGDGTRLSIL.

This sequence joins TRBV27 and TRBJ1-6; D may be TRBD1 (6 bases). Germline-derived CDR1 and CDR2 are MNHEY and SMNVEV (reference sequence). The CDR3 is 14 amino acids. V dropped 3 bases and J dropped 6 bases, with 9 bases sitting between them. Written as DNA, the CDR3 is TGTGCCAGCAGTTTTGACAGGAGTAATTCACCCCTCCACTTT. Its protein product is CASSFDRSNSPLHF.

The chain carries TRBV5-1 and TRBJ1-2; 9 bases line up with TRBD1. CDR3 length: 16 residues. After removal of 0 bases from V and 4 bases from J, the junction contained 7 bases not matched to a gene. Germline loops: CDR1 SGHRS, CDR2 YFSETQ. CDR3 sequence (DNA): TGCGCCAGCAGCTTGGGCTCCCCGGGACAGGGCTATGGCTACACCTTC. It specifies CASSLGSPGQGYGYTF.